This T cell receptor (beta chain) was found in a study of response to subunit inactivated influenza vaccine. Study results and limitations: The authors proposed limited new T cell recruitment per seasonal influenza vaccination.

TCRdb redid the calling of the RT-PCR reads with MiXCR, one entry per CDR3 protein. The data contain about 540,000 distinct CDR3 sequences, 12% to 15% of them singletons. Trimming removed 6 bases from V and 9 bases from J, with 10 bases in between. CDR3 size: 11 residues. Germline V gives CDR1 SGHRS, CDR2 YFSETQ. This clonotype occurred a few times. What it recognizes is unknown. The origin of this receptor is a middle-aged man who received an inactivated influenza vaccine. This rearrangement joins TRBV5-1 to TRBJ2-1; D is perhaps TRBD2 (7 bases). Specimen: PBMCs from blood, collected about 11 days after vaccination. CDR3 DNA sequence: TGCGCCAGCACGGGGGGCACTGAGCAGTTCTTC. Its protein is CASTGGTEQFF. The entire variable domain, with the rest obtained from reference TRBV5-1 and TRBJ2-1, is as follows: KAGVTQTPRYLIKTRGQQVTLSCSPISGHRSVSWYQQTPGQGLQFLFEYFSETQRNKGNFPGRFSGRQFSNSRSEMNVSTLELGDSALYLCASTGGTEQFFGPGTRLTVL.